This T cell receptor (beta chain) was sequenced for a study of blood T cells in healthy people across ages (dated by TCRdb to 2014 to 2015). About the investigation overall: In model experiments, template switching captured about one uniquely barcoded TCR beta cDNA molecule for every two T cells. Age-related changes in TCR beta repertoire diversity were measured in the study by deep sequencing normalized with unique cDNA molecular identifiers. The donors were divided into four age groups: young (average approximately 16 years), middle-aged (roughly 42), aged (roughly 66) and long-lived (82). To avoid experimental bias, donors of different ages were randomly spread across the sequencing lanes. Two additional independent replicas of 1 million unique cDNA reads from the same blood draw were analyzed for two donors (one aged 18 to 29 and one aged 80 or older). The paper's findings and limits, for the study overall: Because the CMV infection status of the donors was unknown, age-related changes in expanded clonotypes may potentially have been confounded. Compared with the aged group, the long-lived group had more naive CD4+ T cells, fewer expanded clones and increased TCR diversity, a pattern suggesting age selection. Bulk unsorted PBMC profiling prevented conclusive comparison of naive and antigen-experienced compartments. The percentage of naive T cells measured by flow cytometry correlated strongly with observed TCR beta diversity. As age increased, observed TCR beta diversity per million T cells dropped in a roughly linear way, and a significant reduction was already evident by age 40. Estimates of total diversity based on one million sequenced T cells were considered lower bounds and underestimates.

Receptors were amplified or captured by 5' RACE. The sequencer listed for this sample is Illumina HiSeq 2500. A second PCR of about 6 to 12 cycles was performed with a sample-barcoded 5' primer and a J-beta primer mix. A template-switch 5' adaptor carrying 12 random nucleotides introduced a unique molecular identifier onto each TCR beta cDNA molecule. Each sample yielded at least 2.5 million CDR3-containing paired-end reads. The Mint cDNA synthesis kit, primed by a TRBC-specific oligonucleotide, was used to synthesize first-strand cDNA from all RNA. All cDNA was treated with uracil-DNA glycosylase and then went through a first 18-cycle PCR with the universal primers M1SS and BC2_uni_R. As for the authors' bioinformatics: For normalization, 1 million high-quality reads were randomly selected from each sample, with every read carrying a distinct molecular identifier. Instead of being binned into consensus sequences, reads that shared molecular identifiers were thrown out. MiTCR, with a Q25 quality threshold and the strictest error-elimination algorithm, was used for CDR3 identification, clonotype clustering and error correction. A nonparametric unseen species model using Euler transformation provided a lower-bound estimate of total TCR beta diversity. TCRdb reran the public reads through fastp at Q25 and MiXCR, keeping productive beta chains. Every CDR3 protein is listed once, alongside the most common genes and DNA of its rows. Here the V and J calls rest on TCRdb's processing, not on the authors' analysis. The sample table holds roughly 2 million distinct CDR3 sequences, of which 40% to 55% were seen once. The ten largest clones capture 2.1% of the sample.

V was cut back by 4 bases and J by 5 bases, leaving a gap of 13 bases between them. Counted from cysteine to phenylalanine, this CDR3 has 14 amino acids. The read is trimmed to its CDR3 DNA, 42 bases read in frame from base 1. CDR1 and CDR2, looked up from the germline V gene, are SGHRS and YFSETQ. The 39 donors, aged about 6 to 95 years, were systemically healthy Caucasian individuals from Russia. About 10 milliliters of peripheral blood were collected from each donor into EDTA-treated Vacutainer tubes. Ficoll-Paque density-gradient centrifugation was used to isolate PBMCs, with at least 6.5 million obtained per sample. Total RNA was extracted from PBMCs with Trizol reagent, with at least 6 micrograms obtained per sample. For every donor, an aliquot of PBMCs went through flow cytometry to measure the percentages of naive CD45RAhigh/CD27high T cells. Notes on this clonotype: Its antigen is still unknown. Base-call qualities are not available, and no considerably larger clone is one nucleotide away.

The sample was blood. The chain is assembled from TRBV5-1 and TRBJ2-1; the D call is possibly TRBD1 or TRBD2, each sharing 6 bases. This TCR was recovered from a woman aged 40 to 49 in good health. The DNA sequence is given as TGCGCCAGCAGCAGGAGGGACACCAACAATGAGCAGTTCTTC. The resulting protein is CASSRRDTNNEQFF.